A single sample gave rise to the 17 T cell receptor beta chains below, sequenced in a study of shared clonotypes between healthy human individuals (TCRdb year 2020). Libraries were prepared through the immunoSEQ multiplex PCR assay. TCRdb took over this immuneACCESS table, retaining in-frame rearrangements with V and J assigned. Such tables are incomplete; in checked studies, under half of the missing clones stem from an unresolved V gene, and the remainder is unexplained. The sample table holds millions of clones, of which about 92% were seen once. Around 0.4% of the sample lies in the top ten. The sequenced sample consisted of naive CD4+ T cells from PBMCs. The cell subset or site label here, explained by the study, means: CD45RA+ positively selected. These receptors originate from a man aged 18 to 30 in good health. Some clones in this sample may be carry-over from other donors' samples.

Points on this clone: The same CDR3 can be traced to other DNA sequences in this sample. The genes are TRBV4-1 and TRBJ2-7; 9 bases line up with TRBD1. Germline loops: CDR1 MGHRA, CDR2 YSYEKL. This CDR3 contains 14 residues. V dropped 4 bases and J dropped 3; count of bases not matched to a gene: 4. In DNA, the CDR3 is TGCGCCAGCAGCCGGACAGGGGACTACTACGAGCAGTACTTC. This sequence encodes CASSRTGDYYEQYF.

CDR3 protein: CASSLGLAGPYEQYF. The CDR3 DNA reads TGTGCCAGCAGTTTAGGGCTAGCGGGTCCCTACGAGCAGTACTTC. This chain uses TRBV27 with TRBJ2-7, with 8 bases identical to TRBD2. This CDR3 has 15 amino acids. Per the germline V gene, CDR1 is MNHEY and CDR2 is SMNVEV (reference sequence). With V trimmed by 2 bases and J by 2 bases, 5 bases remained unmatched.

The chain joins TRBV28 to TRBJ1-2; a possible D gene is TRBD1 (6 bases). CDR1 is MDHEN and CDR2 is SYDVKM in the germline V gene. V was shortened by 3 bases and J by 4 bases, with 12 bases between the two germline ends. The CDR3 is 14 amino acids. This CDR3 reads CASSLLPGAYGYTF. The CDR3 bases are TGTGCCAGCAGTTTGCTTCCAGGGGCCTATGGCTACACCTTC.

V usage is TRBV27 and J usage is TRBJ1-3; D gene uncertain. The CDR3 length is 16 residues. The germline V gene has CDR1 MNHEY and CDR2 SMNVEV (reference sequence). Trimming removed 5 bases from V and 1 base from J, with 15 bases in between. CDR3: CASSPQGRMSGNTIYF. The CDR3 DNA sequence: TGTGCCAGCAGTCCCCAAGGCAGGATGTCTGGAAACACCATATATTTT.

Only one count was recorded for this clone. DNA of the CDR3: TGCAGCGCTTTGACAGGGTTGAACTATGGCTACACCTTC. Translation: CSALTGLNYGYTF. This chain connects TRBV29-1 to TRBJ1-2; the match to TRBD1 covers 7 bases. Germline CDR1 is SQVTM and CDR2 is ANQGSEA. The CDR3 extends over 13 amino acids. The V gene end was trimmed by 7 bases and the J gene end by 2 bases; junction bases not matched to a gene: 7.

The gene calls are TRBV6-1 and TRBJ2-7; D could derive from TRBD1 or TRBD2 (5 bases each). Deletions cut 0 bases from V and 4 bases from J, with 13 bases between. Germline V CDR1 and CDR2: MNHNS, SASEGT. CDR3 size: 15 residues. The CDR3 bases are TGTGCCAGCAGTGAAGCCGGGACCTACACATACGAGCAGTACTTC. The encoded protein is CASSEAGTYTYEQYF.

Concerning this clone itself: This same CDR3 is encoded by further DNA sequences in the sample. The genes are TRBV5-1 and TRBJ2-3, with TRBD2 as a possible D gene (5 bases). The V gene lost 0 bases and the J gene lost 5 bases, with 7 bases spanning the gap. The CDR3 spans 13 residues. The germline CDR1 and CDR2 sequences are SGHRS and YFSETQ. Written as DNA, the CDR3 is TGCGCCAGCAGCTTGGGGGCGGGAGATACGCAGTATTTT. As protein: CASSLGAGDTQYF.

The chain employs TRBV27 and TRBJ2-6, with TRBD1 as a possible D gene (6 bases). This CDR3 is built from 13 residues. CDR1 and CDR2 from the germline V gene are MNHEY and SMNVEV (reference sequence). The V and J ends lost 7 bases and 5 bases respectively, with 9 bases between them. The CDR3 region has the DNA TGTGCCAGCAAACAGGGTAGGGCCAACGTCCTGACTTTC. Its translation: CASKQGRANVLTF.

J is TRBJ1-1 and V is TRBV6-6; D is unresolved. The ends were cut back, 6 bases at V and 1 base at J, with 18 bases in the middle. The CDR3 totals 16 residues. Germline loops: CDR1 MNHNY, CDR2 SVGAGI (reference sequence). CDR3 sequence (DNA): TGTGCCAGCAGCCTCGCCCGTGTCAGACAGAACACTGAAGCTTTCTTT. This encodes CASSLARVRQNTEAFF.

The chain joins TRBV2 to TRBJ2-7; maybe TRBD1 (5 bases). This CDR3 has 13 residues. Germline-derived CDR1 and CDR2 are SNHLY and FYNNEI. Deletions cut 4 bases from V and 0 bases from J, with 7 bases between. Written as DNA, the CDR3 is TGTGCCAGCAGTGGACAGTTCTCCTACGAGCAGTACTTC. This codes for CASSGQFSYEQYF.

The V and J genes are TRBV6-1 and TRBJ2-1; 9 bases line up with TRBD1. The CDR3 sequence is 15 residues long. The ends lost 2 bases at V and 4 bases at J; junction bases unmatched: 3. The germline V gene has CDR1 MNHNS and CDR2 SASEGT. CDR3 sequence: CASSEPDRGYNEQFF. CDR3 sequence (DNA): TGTGCCAGCAGTGAACCGGACAGGGGTTACAATGAGCAGTTCTTC.

The J gene is TRBJ2-1, the V gene TRBV5-1, with D perhaps assigned TRBD1 or TRBD2 (6 bases each). The CDR3 length is 16 residues. Germline CDR1 reads SGHRS; CDR2 reads YFSETQ. V lost 0 bases and J 2 bases, leaving 12 bases between the germline ends. The CDR3 is CASSLAQGTAYNEQFF. The CDR3 bases are TGCGCCAGCAGCTTGGCCCAGGGGACTGCCTACAATGAGCAGTTCTTC.

The genes are TRBV5-6 and TRBJ2-6, with D hard to call. This CDR3 has 16 residues. The V gene lost 3 bases and the J gene lost 4 bases, with 14 bases spanning the gap. Per germline, CDR1 SGHDT and CDR2 YYEEEE. Here the CDR3 DNA reads TGTGCCAGCAGCTCCCTGAATCTAAGGGGGGCCAACGTCCTGACTTTC. It is translated as CASSSLNLRGANVLTF.

The chain employs TRBV9 and TRBJ2-3; TRBD2 matches at 10 bases. The germline V gene has CDR1 SGDLS and CDR2 YYNGEE. This CDR3 comprises 17 residues. V was pared by 0 bases and J by 2 bases, with 6 bases of the junction left unmatched. The CDR3 region has the DNA TGTGCCAGCAGCGTAGAGTCAGCGGGAGGGCCCACAGATACGCAGTATTTT. Protein: CASSVESAGGPTDTQYF. The variable domain in full, with the rest retrieved from reference TRBV9 and TRBJ2-3, is DSGVTQTPKHLITATGQRVTLRCSPRSGDLSVYWYQQSLDQGLQFLIQYYNGEERAKGNILERFSAQQFPDLHSELNLSSLELGDSALYFCASSVESAGGPTDTQYFGPGTRLTVL.

This chain links TRBV19 with TRBJ2-1, with TRBD1 matching 7 bases. The CDR3 runs to 16 residues. Per germline, CDR1 LNHDA and CDR2 SQIVND (reference sequence). The V segment lost 3 bases and the J segment 4 bases; nucleotides outside the gene matches: 9. CDR3 protein: CASSMGMTGKYNEQFF. DNA of the CDR3: TGTGCCAGTAGTATGGGGATGACAGGGAAGTACAATGAGCAGTTCTTC.

The chain links TRBV7-6 to TRBJ2-1; 7 bases line up with TRBD2. CDR1 is SGHVS, CDR2 FNYEAQ, per germline. V was pared by 2 bases and J by 1 base, with 5 bases of the junction left unmatched. The CDR3 is 16 residues long. The CDR3 sequence: CASSLPSGVSYNEQFF. The DNA for the CDR3 is TGTGCCAGCAGCTTACCAAGCGGGGTTTCCTACAATGAGCAGTTCTTC.

The V gene is TRBV7-2, the J gene TRBJ1-2; TRBD1 might be the D (5 bases). The V and J ends lost 11 bases and 3 bases respectively, with 16 bases between them. This CDR3 has 13 amino acids. In germline, CDR1 is SGHTA, CDR2 FQGNSA. CDR3 loop: CAGHGRVDYGYTF. The CDR3 DNA is TGTGCCGGACATGGTCGGGTGGACTATGGCTACACCTTC.